The clone carrying this T cell receptor (beta chain) was detected ten times or more. Its antigen is as yet unknown. Using its own MiXCR run on the multiplex PCR reads, TCRdb lists one record per CDR3 protein. The table shows fewer than 300,000 distinct CDR3 sequences, with around 32% occurring only once. The lymph nodes were axillary draining lymph nodes from breast cancer patients. This sample is drawn from a study of breast tumors, draining lymph nodes, adjacent tissues. Study-wide results and limits: Most tumor T cells seemingly derive from lymph node, then expand in tumor. That most tumor T cells come from lymph nodes remained unproven. Tumor and nontumor repertoires were significantly more similar in luminal-like than in basal-like breast cancer. Tumors had less TCR diversity than lymph nodes, more than nontumor tissue.

Sequenced: axillary lymph node tissue. This sequence originates from a female donor with breast cancer. Some clones in this sample may be carry-over from other donors' samples.

In nucleotides, the CDR3 is TGCAGTGCTAGACAGGCTAATTCACCCCTCCACTTT. It translates to CSARQANSPLHF. The chain joins TRBV20-1 to TRBJ1-6; D unresolved. Germline V gene lookup returns CDR1 DFQATT and CDR2 SNEGSKA (reference sequence). The CDR3 runs to 12 residues. Between the trimmed V and J ends, which lost 2 bases and 6 bases, there was a span of 5 bases.